The rows below give T cell receptor beta chains drawn from one sample of a study of CD8+ T cells in alopecia areata. Sequenced by immunoSEQ multiplex PCR; TCRdb stores in-frame clones only, minus some. The sample holds 130,000 to 150,000 clones, about 89% seen once. Sequenced here: CD8+ T cells sorted from blood, sampled at week 0. All receptors derive from a human donor with alopecia areata. CDR3s include the opening cysteine and the closing phenylalanine or tryptophan. The order of the fields is clone size, D gene, J gene, V gene, CDR3 protein, CDR3 DNA. The D gene is left open where the match is weak. Clone size is not always given. Where it is, it says once, few, many or a class for expanded clones.

abundance: once; d_gene: NA; j_gene: TRBJ2-1; v_gene: TRBV5-4; CDR3aa: CASSFGGAGQFF; CDR3nt: TGTGCCAGCAGCTTTGGGGGGGCCGGGCAGTTCTTC
abundance: NA; d_gene: NA; j_gene: TRBJ2-7; v_gene: TRBV2; CDR3aa: CASIGGLYEQYF; CDR3nt: TGTGCCAGCATAGGGGGACTCTACGAGCAGTACTTC
abundance: NA; d_gene: NA; j_gene: TRBJ2-3; v_gene: TRBV30; CDR3aa: CACLDPEFTDTQYF; CDR3nt: TGTGCCTGTCTGGACCCCGAGTTCACAGATACGCAGTATTTT
abundance: NA; d_gene: TRBD1; j_gene: TRBJ2-3; v_gene: TRBV4-1; CDR3aa: CASSSGGPDTQYF; CDR3nt: TGCGCCAGCAGCTCAGGGGGCCCAGATACGCAGTATTTT
abundance: NA; d_gene: NA; j_gene: TRBJ2-5; v_gene: TRBV7-2; CDR3aa: CASSPIVVETQYF; CDR3nt: TGTGCCAGCAGCCCAATAGTCGTCGAGACCCAGTACTTC
abundance: once; d_gene: NA; j_gene: TRBJ2-7; v_gene: TRBV25-1; CDR3aa: CASSGPSEQYF; CDR3nt: TGTGCCAGCAGTGGTCCGTCCGAGCAGTACTTC
abundance: NA; d_gene: TRBD1; j_gene: TRBJ2-5; v_gene: TRBV7-6; CDR3aa: CASSFTGGRETQYF; CDR3nt: TGTGCCAGCAGCTTCACAGGGGGTCGGGAGACCCAGTACTTC
abundance: NA; d_gene: NA; j_gene: TRBJ1-2; v_gene: TRBV6-1; CDR3aa: CASSEEWGKYGYTF; CDR3nt: TGTGCCAGCAGTGAAGAATGGGGGAAGTATGGCTACACCTTC
abundance: once; d_gene: NA; j_gene: TRBJ2-7; v_gene: TRBV29-1; CDR3aa: CSIPSEGLFHEQYF; CDR3nt: TGCAGCATTCCTTCGGAGGGCCTATTCCACGAGCAGTACTTC
abundance: NA; d_gene: NA; j_gene: TRBJ2-1; v_gene: TRBV13; CDR3aa: CASSLSPGEVNEQFF; CDR3nt: TGTGCCAGCAGCTTATCGCCAGGGGAGGTTAATGAGCAGTTCTTC